This passage covers 26 T cell receptor beta chains from one sample sequenced in a study of early T cells in non-severe SARS-CoV-2 infection. TCRdb passed the 5' RACE reads through MiXCR, listing each CDR3 protein once. The table records around 70,000 distinct CDR3 sequences, more than 10% of them present only once. The sequenced sample consisted of whole blood. The source of these receptors is an adult who was a healthcare worker with PCR-confirmed SARS-CoV-2 infection or an uninfected control (not recorded which).

The V and J genes are TRBV5-1 and TRBJ1-1; D remains unclear. The germline V gene encodes CDR1 SGHRS and CDR2 YFSETQ. Trimming pared 4 bases from V and 0 bases from J, leaving 10 bases between. The CDR3 totals 14 residues. CDR3 residues: CASSVESMNTEAFF. Written as DNA, the CDR3 is TGCGCCAGCAGCGTCGAATCCATGAACACTGAAGCTTTCTTT. The full variable domain, its missing parts supplied by reference TRBV5-1 and TRBJ1-1, is KAGVTQTPRYLIKTRGQQVTLSCSPISGHRSVSWYQQTPGQGLQFLFEYFSETQRNKGNFPGRFSGRQFSNSRSEMNVSTLELGDSALYLCASSVESMNTEAFFGQGTRLTVV.

This clonotype was observed once. DNA of the CDR3: TGTGCCAGCAGCTTACCGAATCAGCCCCAGCATTTT. Amino acid sequence: CASSLPNQPQHF. The V and J genes are TRBV7-2 and TRBJ1-5, with D unclear. This CDR3 contains 12 residues. V lost 2 bases to trimming and J lost 4 bases, with 3 bases between them. The germline gives CDR1 SGHTA, CDR2 FQGNSA.

This clonotype was observed many times. This chain links TRBV20-1 with TRBJ2-1; 10 nucleotides agree with TRBD2. The ends lost 0 bases at V and 6 bases at J; junction bases unmatched: 20. Germline assignment: CDR1 DFQATT and CDR2 SNEGSKA (reference sequence). The CDR3 contains 20 residues. The CDR3 protein is CSARDRQASGGPTSRNEQFF. The CDR3 DNA follows: TGCAGTGCTAGAGATCGCCAAGCTAGCGGGGGCCCGACCAGCCGCAATGAGCAGTTCTTC.

This clonotype occurred many times. The chain employs TRBV2 and TRBJ2-7; D is unclear. CDR3 length: 13 residues. The V gene's germline CDR1 is SNHLY and CDR2 FYNNEI. The V end was cut by 6 bases, the J end by 0 bases, with 9 bases between. In nucleotides, the CDR3 is TGTGCCAGCAGAGTTCTTACCTCCTACGAGCAGTACTTC. Translating gives CASRVLTSYEQYF. Complete variable domain (other parts from reference TRBV2 and TRBJ2-7): EPEVTQTPSHQVTQMGQEVILRCVPISNHLYFYWYRQILGQKVEFLVSFYNNEISEKSEIFDDQFSVERPDGSNFTLKIRSTKLEDSAMYFCASRVLTSYEQYFGPGTRLTVT.

This clonotype was seen repeatedly, ten times or more. This sequence joins TRBV12-3 or TRBV12-4 and TRBJ1-1; a weak D match, TRBD1 (5 bases). There are 14 residues in the CDR3. The V end was cut by 3 bases, the J end by 4 bases, with 12 bases between. CDR3 residues: CASSFGGLGTEAFF. CDR3 DNA sequence: TGTGCCAGCAGTTTCGGGGGTTTGGGCACTGAAGCTTTCTTT.

The chain links TRBV6-2 or TRBV6-3 to TRBJ2-5; 7 nucleotides line up with TRBD2. Germline V gene sequence: CDR1 MNHEY, CDR2 SVGEGT. This CDR3 comprises 14 residues. V gave up 4 bases and J gave up 2 bases; unmatched junction bases: 4. CDR3 amino acids: CASSWRDYQETQYF. The CDR3 nucleotides read TGTGCCAGCAGTTGGCGGGACTATCAAGAGACCCAGTACTTC.

The gene calls are TRBV5-6 and TRBJ2-7; no reliable D call. CDR1 is SGHDT, CDR2 YYEEEE, per germline. V was cut by 1 base and J by 6 bases, with 8 bases left in between. This CDR3 spans 12 amino acids. CDR3 in amino acids: CASSLQPTEQYF. The DNA of the CDR3 is TGTGCCAGCAGCTTGCAGCCGACCGAGCAGTACTTC.

As DNA, the CDR3 is TGTGCCAGCAGTAAAAGGGTGGAGGGTGCCGAGCAGTACTTC. Its translation: CASSKRVEGAEQYF. V and J are TRBV6-1 and TRBJ2-7, with D maybe TRBD2 (6 bases). This CDR3 comprises 14 residues. Germline V CDR1 and CDR2: MNHNS, SASEGT. V dropped 5 bases and J dropped 6 bases, with 17 bases sitting between them.

J is TRBJ1-2 and V is TRBV19; D ambiguous. Germline-derived CDR1 and CDR2 are LNHDA and SQIVND (reference sequence). This CDR3 is built from 16 residues. V was cut by 4 bases and J by 3 bases, with 18 bases left in between. CDR3 residues: CASSTHWSVGDYGYTF. Written as DNA, the CDR3 is TGTGCCAGTAGTACTCATTGGAGCGTTGGGGACTATGGCTACACCTTC.

This clonotype was detected a few times. V usage is TRBV20-1 and J usage is TRBJ2-5; weak D call: TRBD2 (6 bases). The CDR3 totals 14 residues. Deletions cut 1 base from V and 2 bases from J, with 11 bases between. Germline V gives CDR1 DFQATT, CDR2 SNEGSKA (reference sequence). This CDR3 is CSARGWGDQETQYF. The CDR3 nucleotides read TGCAGTGCTAGAGGCTGGGGGGATCAAGAGACCCAGTACTTC.

J is TRBJ1-3 and V is TRBV20-1; the D is unclear. The CDR3 runs 14 residues. Germline V CDR1 and CDR2: DFQATT, SNEGSKA (reference sequence). CDR3 sequence reads: CSLPDPRSGNTIYF. The DNA for the CDR3 is TGCAGCCTCCCGGACCCACGCTCTGGAAACACCATATATTTT.

This sequence joins TRBV27 and TRBJ1-6, with D uncertain. The germline CDR1 and CDR2 sequences are MNHEY and SMNVEV (reference sequence). Trimming took 4 bases from V and 10 from J, leaving 14 bases between them. This CDR3 has 14 residues. CDR3 nucleotide sequence: TGTGCCAGCAGTTGGGTTCCCGTGGGCTCACCCCTCCACTTT. Translating gives CASSWVPVGSPLHF.

The V gene is TRBV7-8, the J gene TRBJ2-3, with 9 bases lining up with TRBD2. The CDR3 is 16 amino acids. Trimming removed 7 bases from V and 2 bases from J; junction bases left unmatched: 10. Per the germline V gene, CDR1 is SGHVS and CDR2 is FQNEAQ. The CDR3 DNA is TGTGCCAGCACCCTTAGAGCTAGCGGGGTCACAGATACGCAGTATTTT. The encoded protein is CASTLRASGVTDTQYF.

A few counts support this clonotype. The chain couples TRBV28 to TRBJ2-7; 12 nucleotides line up with TRBD2. Germline V lookup: CDR1 MDHEN, CDR2 SYDVKM. The CDR3 is made up of 16 amino acids. Germline trimming cut 5 bases from V and 1 base from J; bases unmatched to any gene: 6. This CDR3 reads CASSETSGGISYEQYF. CDR3 coding DNA: TGTGCCAGCAGTGAGACTAGCGGGGGCATATCCTACGAGCAGTACTTC.

On this clonotype itself: A clone one base away is much larger, so this may be a read error. V is TRBV7-9 and J is TRBJ1-2; 7 bases match TRBD1. Per germline, CDR1 SEHNR and CDR2 FQNEAQ (reference sequence). The CDR3 has 14 amino acids. The CDR3 reads CVSSSGTDLYGYTF. The CDR3 region has the DNA TGTGTCAGCAGCTCCGGGACAGACCTTTATGGCTACACCTTC.

In its sample, this clonotype was seen many times. The J gene is TRBJ2-3, the V gene TRBV4-3; a weak D match, TRBD1 (5 bases). V was pared by 1 base and J by 0 bases, with 14 bases between. This CDR3 is built from 17 residues. Germline V lookup: CDR1 LGHNA, CDR2 YSLEER. In nucleotides, the CDR3 is TGCGCCAGCAGCCAAGTGGGCGGACACACTAGCACAGATACGCAGTATTTT. Translating gives CASSQVGGHTSTDTQYF.

This chain links TRBV6-5 with TRBJ2-3; D is perhaps TRBD2 (6 bases). Looked up from germline, CDR1 is MNHEY and CDR2 is SVGAGI. Trimming removed 2 bases from V and 2 bases from J, with 11 bases in between. The CDR3 extends over 15 amino acids. In DNA, the CDR3 is TGTGCCAGCAGTTACCGGGGGATTGACACAGATACGCAGTATTTT. This codes for CASSYRGIDTDTQYF.

The chain links TRBV20-1 to TRBJ2-1; maybe TRBD1 (8 bases). V lost 2 bases to trimming and J lost 3 bases, with 17 bases between them. CDR3 length: 16 amino acids. Germline V gene data show CDR1 as DFQATT and CDR2 as SNEGSKA (reference sequence). This CDR3 reads CSARSGQGGVYNEQFF. Here the CDR3 DNA reads TGCAGTGCTAGATCCGGACAGGGAGGGGTCTACAATGAGCAGTTCTTC.

This sequence joins TRBV6-2 or TRBV6-3 and TRBJ1-2; no clear D. CDR3 length: 13 residues. The V gene's germline CDR1 is MNHEY and CDR2 SVGEGT. The germline V and J ends were trimmed by 6 bases and 10 bases, with 18 bases remaining between them. CDR3 nucleotide sequence: TGTGCCAGCAGAAACTTCAAGACAATCGTCTACACCTTC. Protein: CASRNFKTIVYTF.

The rearrangement joins TRBV10-3 to TRBJ1-1, with D perhaps matching TRBD1 (6 bases). CDR3 length: 14 amino acids. Germline CDR1 ENHRY, CDR2 SYGVKD. The V end lost 7 bases, the J end lost 1 base, and 13 bases lay between the germline ends. CDR3 amino acids: CAITETGGNTEAFF. Written as DNA, the CDR3 is TGTGCCATCACCGAGACAGGCGGGAACACTGAAGCTTTCTTT.

This clonotype was found many times. The chain links TRBV7-9 to TRBJ1-1, with TRBD1 as a possible D gene (5 bases). The V gene's germline CDR1 is SEHNR and CDR2 FQNEAQ (reference sequence). Trimming pared 1 base from V and 1 base from J, leaving 10 bases between. The CDR3 spans 15 residues. The CDR3 DNA sequence: TGTGCCAGCAGCTTAGTTGGCAGGGAGAACACTGAAGCTTTCTTT. This gives the protein CASSLVGRENTEAFF. The complete variable domain, with remaining parts taken from reference TRBV7-9 and TRBJ1-1, reads DTGVSQNPRHKITKRGQNVTFRCDPISEHNRLYWYRQTLGQGPEFLTYFQNEAQLEKSRLLSDRFSAERPKGSFSTLEIQRTEQGDSAMYLCASSLVGRENTEAFFGQGTRLTVV.

The sample holds a few counts of this clonotype. The genes are TRBV6-6 and TRBJ1-3, with D perhaps TRBD1 (6 bases). This CDR3 region has 15 residues. V gave up 2 bases and J gave up 4 bases, with 12 bases separating them. From germline, CDR1 is MNHNY and CDR2 SVGAGI (reference sequence). The CDR3 sequence is CASSYPGAGGNTIYF. CDR3 nucleotide sequence: TGTGCCAGCAGTTACCCGGGGGCTGGAGGAAACACCATATATTTT.

The chain employs TRBV2 and TRBJ2-7; possible D gene TRBD1, 6 bases. Trimming cost V 8 bases and J 0 bases, with 8 bases left between them. The CDR3 spans 12 residues. CDR1 is SNHLY and CDR2 is FYNNEI in the germline V gene. The CDR3 bases are TGTGCCAGCTTGGACAGCTCCTACGAGCAGTACTTC. Residues: CASLDSSYEQYF.

This clonotype has more than one count but fewer than ten. The genes are TRBV6-1 and TRBJ1-6, with 10 bases fitting TRBD1. The CDR3 has 14 amino acids. The germline V gene has CDR1 MNHNS and CDR2 SASEGT. V trimming: 8 bases; J trimming: 7 bases; junction bases outside the gene matches: 5. DNA of the CDR3: TGTGCCAGCGTCCAGGGACAGGGGAATTCACCCCTCCACTTT. It is translated as CASVQGQGNSPLHF.

This clonotype was picked up a small number of times. J is TRBJ2-6 and V is TRBV4-3; D unresolved. V shed 0 bases and J shed 3 bases, with 9 bases lying between them. CDR1 is LGHNA, CDR2 YSLEER, per germline. This CDR3 has 16 amino acids. CDR3 DNA sequence: TGCGCCAGCAGCCAAGATGACGGTGTTGGGGCCAACGTCCTGACTTTC. Encoded protein: CASSQDDGVGANVLTF.

The chain carries TRBV5-6 and TRBJ2-2; D is uncertain. The CDR3 is 12 residues long. Between the trimmed V and J ends, which lost 1 base and 7 bases, there was a span of 5 bases. Germline CDR1 SGHDT, CDR2 YYEEEE. CDR3 coding DNA: TGTGCCAGCAGCTTGAAAGTCGGGGAGCTGTTTTTT. Its translation is CASSLKVGELFF.